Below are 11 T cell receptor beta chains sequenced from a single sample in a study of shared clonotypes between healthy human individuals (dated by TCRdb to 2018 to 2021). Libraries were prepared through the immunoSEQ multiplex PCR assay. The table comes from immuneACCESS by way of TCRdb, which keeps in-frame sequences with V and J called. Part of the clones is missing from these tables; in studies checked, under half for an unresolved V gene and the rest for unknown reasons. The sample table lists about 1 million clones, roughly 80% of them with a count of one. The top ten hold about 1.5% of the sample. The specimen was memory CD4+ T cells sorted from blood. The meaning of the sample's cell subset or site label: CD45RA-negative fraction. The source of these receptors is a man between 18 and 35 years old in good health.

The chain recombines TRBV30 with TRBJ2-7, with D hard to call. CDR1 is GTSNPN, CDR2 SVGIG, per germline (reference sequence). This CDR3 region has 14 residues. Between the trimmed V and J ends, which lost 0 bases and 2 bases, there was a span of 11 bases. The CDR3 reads CAWSVYVKPYEQYF. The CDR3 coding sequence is TGTGCCTGGAGTGTTTACGTTAAACCCTACGAGCAGTACTTC.

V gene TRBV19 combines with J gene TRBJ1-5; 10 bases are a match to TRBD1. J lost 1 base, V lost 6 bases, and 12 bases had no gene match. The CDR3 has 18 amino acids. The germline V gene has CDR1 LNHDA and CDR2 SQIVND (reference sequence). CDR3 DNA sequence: TGTGCCAGTAGGGCCGGGACAGGGGTCTCTTGGAGCAATCAGCCCCAGCATTTT. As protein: CASRAGTGVSWSNQPQHF.

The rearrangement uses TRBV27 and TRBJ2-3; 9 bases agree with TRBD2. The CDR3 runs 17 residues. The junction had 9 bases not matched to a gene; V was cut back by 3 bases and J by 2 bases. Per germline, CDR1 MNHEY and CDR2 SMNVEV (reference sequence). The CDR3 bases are TGTGCCAGCAGTTTGGAAAAGCGGGGGGATTACACAGATACGCAGTATTTT. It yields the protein CASSLEKRGDYTDTQYF.

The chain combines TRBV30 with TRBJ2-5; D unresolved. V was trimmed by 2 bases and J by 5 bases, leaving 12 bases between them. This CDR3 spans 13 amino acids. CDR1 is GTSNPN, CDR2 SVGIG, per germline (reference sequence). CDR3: CAWSRVRGETQYF. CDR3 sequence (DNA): TGTGCCTGGAGTAGGGTGAGAGGCGAGACCCAGTACTTC.

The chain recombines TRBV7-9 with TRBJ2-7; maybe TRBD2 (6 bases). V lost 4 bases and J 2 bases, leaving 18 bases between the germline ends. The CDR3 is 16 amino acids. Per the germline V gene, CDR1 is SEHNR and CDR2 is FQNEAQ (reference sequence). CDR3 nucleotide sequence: TGTGCCAGCAGCTGGCGGGCGGGAACAAACCCCTACGAGCAGTACTTC. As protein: CASSWRAGTNPYEQYF.

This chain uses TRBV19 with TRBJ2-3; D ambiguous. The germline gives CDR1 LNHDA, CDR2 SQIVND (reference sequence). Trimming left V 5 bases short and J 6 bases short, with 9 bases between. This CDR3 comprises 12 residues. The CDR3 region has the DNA TGTGCCAGTAGTCCCAATTGGGATACGCAGTATTTT. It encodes CASSPNWDTQYF.

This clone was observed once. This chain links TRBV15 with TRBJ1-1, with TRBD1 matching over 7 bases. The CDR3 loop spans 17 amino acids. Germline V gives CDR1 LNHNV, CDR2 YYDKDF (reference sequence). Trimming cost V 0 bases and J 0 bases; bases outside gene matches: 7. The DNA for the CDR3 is TGTGCCACCAGCAGAGATCTAGGGGGCCTCATGAACACTGAAGCTTTCTTT. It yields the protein CATSRDLGGLMNTEAFF.

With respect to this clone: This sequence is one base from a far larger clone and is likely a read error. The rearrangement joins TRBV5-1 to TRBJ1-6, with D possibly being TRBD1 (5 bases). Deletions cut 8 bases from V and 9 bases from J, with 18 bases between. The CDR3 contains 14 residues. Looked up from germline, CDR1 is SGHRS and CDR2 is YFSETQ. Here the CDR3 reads CARRREGNTSPLHF. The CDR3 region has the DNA TGCGCCAGGCGGAGGGAGGGGAATACTTCACCCCTCCACTTT.

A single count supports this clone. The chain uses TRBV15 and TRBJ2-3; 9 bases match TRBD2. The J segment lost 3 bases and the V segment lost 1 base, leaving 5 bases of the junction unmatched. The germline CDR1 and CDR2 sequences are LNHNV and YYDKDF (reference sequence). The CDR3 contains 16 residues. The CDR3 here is CATSRGASGKTDTQYF. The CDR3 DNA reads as TGTGCCACCAGCAGAGGCGCTAGCGGGAAGACAGATACGCAGTATTTT.

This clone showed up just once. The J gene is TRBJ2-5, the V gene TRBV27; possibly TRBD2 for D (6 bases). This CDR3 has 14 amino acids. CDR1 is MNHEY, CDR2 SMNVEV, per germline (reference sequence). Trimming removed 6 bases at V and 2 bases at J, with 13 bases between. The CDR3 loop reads CASRHHGGQETQYF. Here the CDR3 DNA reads TGTGCCAGCAGGCATCATGGGGGGCAAGAGACCCAGTACTTC.

The CDR3 DNA sequence: TGTGCCAGCAGCTCCCAGTCGGGTTCTGAAAACATTCAGTACTTC. The encoded protein is CASSSQSGSENIQYF. This sequence joins TRBV7-2 and TRBJ2-4, with no clear D. The CDR3 extends over 15 amino acids. Germline loops: CDR1 SGHTA, CDR2 FQGNSA. The germline V and J ends were trimmed by 4 bases and 5 bases, with 15 bases remaining between them.